One and the same sample provided the 27 T cell receptor beta chains below, sequenced in a study of OX40 agonist ivuxolimab in advanced cancers. Some clones are missing from TCRdb's copy, which holds only in-frame ones; the method was immunoSEQ multiplex PCR. Among about 68,000 clones, around 83% were seen once, and the ten largest hold approximately 1.5%. Sequencing was performed on CD4+ or CD8+ T cells sorted from blood, taken in a trial of the OX40 agonist ivuxolimab. The receptors come from an adult with an advanced solid tumor such as melanoma, head and neck, liver or kidney cancer.

The genes are TRBV7-9 and TRBJ2-7, with D uncertain. The germline V gene encodes CDR1 SEHNR and CDR2 FQNEAQ (reference sequence). The CDR3 loop spans 15 amino acids. Between the trimmed V and J ends, which lost 4 bases and 3 bases, there was a span of 16 bases. CDR3 amino acids: CASSSPQMEFYEQYF. In nucleotides, the CDR3 is TGTGCCAGCAGCTCCCCGCAGATGGAGTTCTACGAGCAGTACTTC. Full variable domain (rest looked up from reference TRBV7-9 and TRBJ2-7): DTGVSQNPRHKITKRGQNVTFRCDPISEHNRLYWYRQTLGQGPEFLTYFQNEAQLEKSRLLSDRFSAERPKGSFSTLEIQRTEQGDSAMYLCASSSPQMEFYEQYFGPGTRLTVT.

This clone has only one observation. The CDR3 nucleotides read TGTGCCAGCTCAACGGGACGTCGAGACACCATATATTTT. Its translation is CASSTGRRDTIYF. V and J are TRBV18 and TRBJ1-3, with a possible D match to TRBD1 (5 bases). Trimming stripped 5 bases from V and 8 bases from J, with 13 bases between. Germline assignment: CDR1 KGHSH and CDR2 LQKENI. This CDR3 region has 13 residues.

V gene TRBV5-5 combines with J gene TRBJ1-5; no definite D call. Germline CDR1 is SGHKS and CDR2 is YYEKEE (reference sequence). Trimming pared 4 bases from V and 6 bases from J, leaving 20 bases between. The CDR3 has 16 amino acids. Here the CDR3 DNA reads TGTGCCAGCAGCCTTACGCCGGGTGCCGAGAGTCAGCCCCAGCATTTT. It specifies CASSLTPGAESQPQHF.

The chain carries TRBV29-1 and TRBJ2-7, with 9 bases lining up with TRBD1. V was pared by 8 bases and J by 3 bases, with 14 bases of the junction left unmatched. Germline CDR1 SQVTM, CDR2 ANQGSEA. The CDR3 loop spans 15 amino acids. The CDR3 is CSLWDRDIRVYEQYF. DNA for the CDR3: TGCAGCTTATGGGACAGGGATATTAGAGTCTACGAGCAGTACTTC.

The chain carries TRBV7-8 and TRBJ2-7, with 7 bases matching TRBD1. Germline V lookup: CDR1 SGHVS, CDR2 FQNEAQ. The ends lost 5 bases at V and 4 bases at J; junction bases unmatched: 11. This CDR3 contains 15 residues. The CDR3 nucleotides are TGTGCCAGCAGCCGCCTCGGGACAGCCGGATACGAGCAGTACTTC. This encodes CASSRLGTAGYEQYF.

V gene TRBV11-3 combines with J gene TRBJ2-2; 7 bases are a match to TRBD1. Germline V gene data show CDR1 as SGHNT and CDR2 as YENEEA. Germline trimming cut 3 bases from V and 0 bases from J; bases unmatched to any gene: 1. The CDR3 covers 15 residues. In nucleotides, the CDR3 is TGTGCCAGCAGCTTCGGGACAGCGAACACCGGGGAGCTGTTTTTT. Protein sequence: CASSFGTANTGELFF.

The CDR3, as DNA: TGTGCCAGCGAGCAGGGGAATGAGCAGTTCTTC. It encodes CASEQGNEQFF. V usage is TRBV7-9 and J usage is TRBJ2-1, with D possibly matching TRBD1 (6 bases). Per the germline V gene, CDR1 is SEHNR and CDR2 is FQNEAQ (reference sequence). The V and J ends lost 8 bases and 7 bases respectively, with 9 bases between them. The CDR3 has 11 amino acids.

The chain is built from TRBV29-1 and TRBJ1-5; D possibly corresponds to TRBD1 (6 bases). Germline CDR1 reads SQVTM; CDR2 reads ANQGSEA. Trimming took off 6 bases at V and 2 bases at J, with 20 bases between the two ends. The CDR3 contains 16 residues. The CDR3 DNA reads as TGCAGCGTCACCTTAAGACAGGCCAGTGGCAATCAGCCCCAGCATTTT. This codes for CSVTLRQASGNQPQHF.

CDR3: CASSPWGGVSERVFLNEKLFF. The CDR3 nucleotides are TGTGCCAGCAGCCCTTGGGGAGGGGTGAGTGAGCGGGTGTTCTTAAATGAAAAACTGTTTTTT. The rearrangement uses TRBV12-1 and TRBJ1-4. TRBV12-1 counts as a pseudogene. The CDR3 length is 21 residues.

The chain employs TRBV7-8 and TRBJ2-5; 9 bases map to TRBD2. This CDR3 comprises 17 residues. V was clipped by 5 bases and J by 4 bases; unmatched bases: 14. Germline CDR1 and CDR2: SGHVS and FQNEAQ. CDR3 nucleotide sequence: TGTGCCAGCAGCCCCGGCGTTCAGCGGGGGGCCGCAGAGACCCAGTACTTC. It codes for CASSPGVQRGAAETQYF.

The gene calls are TRBV29-1 and TRBJ1-1, with D perhaps TRBD1 (6 bases). The CDR3 spans 13 residues. Germline V gene sequence: CDR1 SQVTM, CDR2 ANQGSEA. The V gene lost 1 base and the J gene lost 5 bases, with 11 bases spanning the gap. The CDR3 DNA is TGCAGCGTTGAAGCGTCAGGGGAAACTGAAGCTTTCTTT. Protein: CSVEASGETEAFF.

The V gene is TRBV7-8, the J gene TRBJ2-7; D perhaps matches TRBD1 (6 bases). This CDR3 contains 12 residues. The germline gives CDR1 SGHVS, CDR2 FQNEAQ. V lost 5 bases, J lost 6 bases, and 11 bases lay in between. The CDR3 reads CASSTWTAEQYF. The CDR3 nucleotides are TGTGCCAGCAGCACCTGGACAGCCGAGCAGTACTTC.

This clone was seen once. This chain connects TRBV5-1 to TRBJ1-1; D might be TRBD1 (6 bases). The CDR3 has 17 amino acids. Germline V lookup: CDR1 SGHRS, CDR2 YFSETQ. The V end lost 0 bases, the J end lost 0 bases, and 15 bases lay between the germline ends. As DNA, the CDR3 is TGCGCCAGCAGCTTGGTCGTAGGGGGGAATATGAACACTGAAGCTTTCTTT. The encoded protein is CASSLVVGGNMNTEAFF.

This rearrangement joins TRBV7-2 to TRBJ2-5; 8 nucleotides align to TRBD2. Trimming removed 4 bases from V and 5 bases from J; junction bases left unmatched: 15. Germline CDR1 reads SGHTA; CDR2 reads FQGNSA. This CDR3 region has 17 residues. The CDR3: CASSSNLAGRATETQYF. In DNA, the CDR3 is TGTGCCAGCAGCTCGAATTTAGCGGGGAGAGCTACGGAGACCCAGTACTTC.

The genes are TRBV19 and TRBJ2-5; no reliable D call. V was clipped by 5 bases and J by 2 bases, with 15 bases between them. CDR3 length equals 15 residues. CDR1 is LNHDA and CDR2 is SQIVND in the germline V gene (reference sequence). As DNA, the CDR3 is TGTGCCAGTAGTGGTCGACTGGGCCCTCAAGAGACCCAGTACTTC. Its protein product is CASSGRLGPQETQYF. Full variable domain (rest looked up from reference TRBV19 and TRBJ2-5): DGGITQSPKYLFRKEGQNVTLSCEQNLNHDAMYWYRQDPGQGLRLIYYSQIVNDFQKGDIAEGYSVSREKKESFPLTVTSAQKNPTAFYLCASSGRLGPQETQYFGPGTRLLVL.

The chain is built from TRBV30 and TRBJ2-7; tentatively, D is TRBD2 (6 bases). Trimming removed 8 bases at V and 3 bases at J, with 14 bases between. This CDR3 contains 12 residues. CDR1 GTSNPN and CDR2 SVGIG come from the germline V gene (reference sequence). The CDR3 is CAGGYSGYEQYF. The CDR3 DNA reads as TGTGCCGGAGGTTATAGCGGCTACGAGCAGTACTTC.

This clone has a handful of counts. This rearrangement joins TRBV11-2 to TRBJ1-1; D gene uncertain. V lost 0 bases, J lost 4 bases, and 9 bases lay in between. In germline, CDR1 is SGHAT, CDR2 FQNNGV. The length of the CDR3 is 14 residues. This CDR3 is CASSLDAVVTEAFF. In nucleotides, the CDR3 is TGTGCCAGCAGCTTAGACGCTGTCGTCACTGAAGCTTTCTTT.

This clone was found once. This sequence joins TRBV15 and TRBJ1-4; tentatively, D is TRBD1 (6 bases). Germline CDR1 and CDR2: LNHNV and YYDKDF (reference sequence). This CDR3 contains 16 residues. V was clipped by 0 bases and J by 7 bases, with 15 bases between them. The DNA of the CDR3 is TGTGCCACCAGCAGAGATCGAACAGGGTCGGGTGAAAAACTGTTTTTT. Protein sequence: CATSRDRTGSGEKLFF.

J is TRBJ1-5 and V is TRBV7-8; 8 positions match TRBD1. Germline CDR1 is SGHVS and CDR2 is FQNEAQ. J was trimmed by 7 bases and V by 10 bases; bases with no gene match: 15. The CDR3 has 15 residues. This CDR3 is CAILVGQGARQPQHF. CDR3 nucleotide sequence: TGTGCCATCCTCGTGGGGCAGGGGGCGAGGCAGCCCCAGCATTTT.

This chain uses TRBV5-1 with TRBJ1-2; unclear D gene. CDR1 and CDR2 (germline): SGHRS, YFSETQ. Trimming took off 3 bases at V and 2 bases at J, with 14 bases between the two ends. There are 15 residues in the CDR3. The CDR3 DNA reads TGCGCCAGCAGCTACACTGCGGGCACAAACTATGGCTACACCTTC. Amino acids: CASSYTAGTNYGYTF.

CDR3 sequence (DNA): TGTGCCAGCAGTGAATGGGGGGACGTGTACGAGCAGTACTTC. It is translated as CASSEWGDVYEQYF. V is TRBV6-1 and J is TRBJ2-7; possible D gene TRBD2, 6 bases. This CDR3 comprises 14 residues. The V gene lost 2 bases and the J gene lost 4 bases, with 12 bases spanning the gap. Germline V gene data show CDR1 as MNHNS and CDR2 as SASEGT.

This clone has just one count. V and J are TRBV30 and TRBJ2-5; 12 nucleotides agree with TRBD1. Germline CDR1 reads GTSNPN; CDR2 reads SVGIG (reference sequence). With V trimmed by 3 bases and J by 5 bases, 7 bases remained unmatched. The CDR3 is 15 amino acids. CDR3 nucleotide sequence: TGTGCCTGGAGCCCCGGGACAGGGGGCAGCGAGACCCAGTACTTC. Translated: CAWSPGTGGSETQYF. Full variable domain (missing parts from reference TRBV30 and TRBJ2-5): SQTIHQWPATLVQPVGSPLSLECTVEGTSNPNLYWYRQAAGRGLQLLFYSVGIGQISSEVPQNLSASRPQDRQFILSSKKLLLSDSGFYLCAWSPGTGGSETQYFGPGTRLLVL.

This sequence joins TRBV5-4 and TRBJ1-2; unclear D gene. The V end lost 0 bases, the J end lost 1 base, and 10 bases lay between the germline ends. From germline, CDR1 is SGHNT and CDR2 YYREEE (reference sequence). CDR3 length: 15 residues. CDR3 bases: TGTGCCAGCAGCTTGGAAGGAACCCGTAACTATGGCTACACCTTC. Its protein is CASSLEGTRNYGYTF.

This sequence joins TRBV27 and TRBJ1-1, with unresolved D. The V gene lost 0 bases and the J gene lost 0 bases, with 14 bases spanning the gap. Germline values: CDR1 MNHEY, CDR2 SMNVEV (reference sequence). CDR3 length: 17 residues. The CDR3 DNA is TGTGCCAGCAGTTTATCTTGGGCAAATATCATGAACACTGAAGCTTTCTTT. This translates into CASSLSWANIMNTEAFF.

The chain joins TRBV25-1 to TRBJ1-6, with D tentatively TRBD1 (5 bases). There are 14 residues in the CDR3. V gave up 6 bases and J gave up 6 bases, with 12 bases separating them. Germline lookup yields CDR1 MGHDK and CDR2 SYGVNS. DNA of the CDR3: TGTGCCAGCAGCGGACGGACAAGTAATTCACCCCTCCACTTT. This sequence encodes CASSGRTSNSPLHF.

The chain couples TRBV19 to TRBJ2-7, with D hard to call. The CDR3 consists of 12 residues. Trimming removed 4 bases at V and 6 bases at J, with 10 bases between. Germline values: CDR1 LNHDA, CDR2 SQIVND (reference sequence). Here the CDR3 DNA reads TGTGCCAGTAGTACCACACAGTCCGAGCAGTACTTC. Translation: CASSTTQSEQYF.

The rearrangement joins TRBV15 to TRBJ2-5; D is unresolved. The CDR3 runs to 15 residues. In germline, CDR1 is LNHNV, CDR2 YYDKDF (reference sequence). Trimming pared 0 bases from V and 5 bases from J, leaving 13 bases between. The chain's CDR3 is CATSRDPSGVETQYF. Here the CDR3 DNA reads TGTGCCACCAGCAGAGATCCGTCAGGAGTGGAGACCCAGTACTTC. The variable domain in full, completed from reference TRBV15 and TRBJ2-5, reads DAMVIQNPRYQVTQFGKPVTLSCSQTLNHNVMYWYQQKSSQAPKLLFHYYDKDFNNEADTPDNFQSRRPNTSFCFLDIRSPGLGDTAMYLCATSRDPSGVETQYFGPGTRLLVL.